This TCR beta chain was captured by sequencing in a study of early T cells in non-severe SARS-CoV-2 infection. Across the study: Investigators sequenced bulk RNA drawn from unsorted whole blood, and chains remained unpaired. Study-wide findings and caveats: VDJdb matches were skewed toward anti-spike CD8 T cell responses.

V dropped 8 bases and J dropped 4; count of bases not matched to a gene: 11. This CDR3 comprises 15 residues. CDR1 MNHEY and CDR2 SVGEGT come from the germline V gene. Unique molecular identifiers (one per individual cDNA molecule) were attached. A single record per CDR3 protein comes from TCRdb applying MiXCR to the 5' RACE reads. This table holds under 65,000 distinct CDR3 sequences, approximately 10% found once. This clonotype was found a few times. Its target is unknown. Sequenced sample: whole blood. The source is an adult who was a healthcare worker with PCR-confirmed SARS-CoV-2 infection or an uninfected control (not recorded which). This rearrangement joins TRBV6-2 or TRBV6-3 to TRBJ2-3; 8 bases agree with TRBD2. The CDR3 spells CASDLSGRRADTQYF. CDR3 coding DNA: TGTGCCAGCGACTTGAGCGGGAGACGAGCAGATACGCAGTATTTT.